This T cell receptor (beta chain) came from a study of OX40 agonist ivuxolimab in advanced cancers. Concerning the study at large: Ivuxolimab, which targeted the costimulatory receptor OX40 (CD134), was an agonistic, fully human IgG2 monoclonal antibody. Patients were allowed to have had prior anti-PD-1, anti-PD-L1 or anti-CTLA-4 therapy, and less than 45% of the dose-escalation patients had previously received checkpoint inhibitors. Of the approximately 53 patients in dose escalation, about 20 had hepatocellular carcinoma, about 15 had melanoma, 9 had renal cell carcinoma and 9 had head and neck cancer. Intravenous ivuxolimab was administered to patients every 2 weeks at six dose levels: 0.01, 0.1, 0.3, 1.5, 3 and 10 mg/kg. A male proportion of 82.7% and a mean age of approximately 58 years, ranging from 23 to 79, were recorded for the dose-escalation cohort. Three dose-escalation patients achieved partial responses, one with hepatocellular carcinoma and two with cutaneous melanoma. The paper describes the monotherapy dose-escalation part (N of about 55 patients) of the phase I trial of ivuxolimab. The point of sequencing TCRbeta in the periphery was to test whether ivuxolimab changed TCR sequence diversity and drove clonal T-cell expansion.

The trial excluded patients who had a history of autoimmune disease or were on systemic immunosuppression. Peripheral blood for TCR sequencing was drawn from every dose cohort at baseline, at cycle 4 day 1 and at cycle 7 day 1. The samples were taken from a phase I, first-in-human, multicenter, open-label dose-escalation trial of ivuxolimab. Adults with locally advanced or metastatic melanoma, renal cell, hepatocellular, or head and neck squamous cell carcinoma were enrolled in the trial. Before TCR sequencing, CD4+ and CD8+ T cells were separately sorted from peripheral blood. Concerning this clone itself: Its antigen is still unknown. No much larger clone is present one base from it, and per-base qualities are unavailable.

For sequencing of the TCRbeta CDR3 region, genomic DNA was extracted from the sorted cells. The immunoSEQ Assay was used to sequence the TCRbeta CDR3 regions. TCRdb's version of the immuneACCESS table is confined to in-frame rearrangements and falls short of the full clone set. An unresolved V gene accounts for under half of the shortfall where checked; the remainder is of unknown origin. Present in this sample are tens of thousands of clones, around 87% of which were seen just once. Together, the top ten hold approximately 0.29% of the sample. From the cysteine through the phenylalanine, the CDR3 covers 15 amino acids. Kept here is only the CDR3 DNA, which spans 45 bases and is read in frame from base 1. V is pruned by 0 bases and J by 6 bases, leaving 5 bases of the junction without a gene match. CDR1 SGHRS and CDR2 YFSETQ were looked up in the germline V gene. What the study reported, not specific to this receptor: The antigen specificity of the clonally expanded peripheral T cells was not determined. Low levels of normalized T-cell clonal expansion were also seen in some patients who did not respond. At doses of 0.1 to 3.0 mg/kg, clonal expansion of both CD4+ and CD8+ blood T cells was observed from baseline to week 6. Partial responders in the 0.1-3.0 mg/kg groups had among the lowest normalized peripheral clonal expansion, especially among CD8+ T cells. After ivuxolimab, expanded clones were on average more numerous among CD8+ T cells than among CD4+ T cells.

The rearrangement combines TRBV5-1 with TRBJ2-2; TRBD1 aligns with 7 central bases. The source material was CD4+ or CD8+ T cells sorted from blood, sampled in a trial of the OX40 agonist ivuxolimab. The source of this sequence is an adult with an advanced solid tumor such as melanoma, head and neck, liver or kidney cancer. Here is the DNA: TGCGCCAGCAGCTTGGACCAGACAGGGTCCGGGGAGCTGTTTTTT. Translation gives CASSLDQTGSGELFF.